A selection of T cell receptor beta chains follows, all from one sample in a study of blood T cell repertoires in COVID-19. Profiling relied on immunoSEQ multiplex PCR, and the TCRdb table lists in-frame clones only, not all of them. The sample holds approximately 400,000 clones, less than 90% seen once. Input material: PBMCs or T cells enriched from blood (not recorded which). Receptors were obtained from a woman in her fifties or sixties who had recovered from COVID-19. Each CDR3 is given with its conserved first and last residue. The D gene is left open where the match is weak. Expanded clones get a size class; other rows say once, few or many, or leave the size out.

v_call	clone_size	d_call	j_call	cdr3_aa	cdr3_nt
TRBV4-2	-	-	TRBJ1-5	CASSQNLGAGQPQHF	TGTGCCAGCAGCCAAAATTTGGGGGCAGGTCAGCCCCAGCATTTT
TRBV5-1	-	TRBD2	TRBJ2-5	CASSLSGEETQYF	TGCGCCAGCAGCTTGAGCGGGGAAGAGACCCAGTACTTC
TRBV18	-	-	TRBJ2-3	CASSPFGTDTQYF	TGTGCCAGCTCACCCTTCGGCACAGATACGCAGTATTTT
TRBV30	-	TRBD1	TRBJ2-2	CAWKGLQGSTGELFF	TGTGCCTGGAAAGGGTTACAGGGGAGCACCGGGGAGCTGTTTTTT
TRBV19	-	TRBD1	TRBJ2-7	CASRMRTGSSYEQYF	TGTGCCAGCAGGATGAGGACAGGGAGCTCCTACGAGCAGTACTTC
TRBV7-6	-	-	TRBJ1-2	CASSSGTTEDYGYTF	TGTGCCAGCAGCTCTGGGACAACGGAGGATTATGGCTACACCTTC
TRBV18	-	-	TRBJ1-2	CASSLLAGGSYGYTF	TGTGCCAGCTCACTCCTCGCGGGGGGCAGCTATGGCTACACCTTC
TRBV19	-	-	TRBJ2-2	CASSILLQKTTGELFF	TGTGCCAGTAGTATATTGTTGCAAAAAACAACCGGGGAGCTGTTTTTT
TRBV30	-	TRBD1	TRBJ1-2	CAFPGQGDGYTF	TGTGCCTTTCCCGGGCAGGGGGATGGCTACACCTTC
TRBV27	-	-	TRBJ2-1	CASSLVQGLLSSYNEQFF	TGTGCCAGCAGTTTAGTACAGGGCCTGTTAAGCTCCTACAATGAGCAGTTCTTC
TRBV6-2/TRBV6-3	-	TRBD1	TRBJ1-1	CASSYSGQGAFF	TGTGCCAGCAGTTACTCAGGACAGGGCGCTTTCTTT
TRBV6-2/TRBV6-3	-	-	TRBJ2-4	CASSYSGQGGNIQYF	TGTGCCAGCAGTTACTCTGGCCAGGGGGGAAACATTCAGTACTTC
TRBV5-5	-	TRBD1	TRBJ1-4	CASSWDSGEKLFF	TGTGCCAGCAGCTGGGACAGTGGTGAAAAACTGTTTTTT
TRBV30	once	TRBD2	TRBJ2-7	CAWRLSGTSGSEQYF	TGTGCCTGGAGACTCTCCGGGACTAGCGGTTCCGAGCAGTACTTC
TRBV3-1/TRBV3-2	-	-	TRBJ1-3	CASSQPGTGNTIYF	TGTGCCAGCAGCCAACCCGGGACTGGAAACACCATATATTTT
TRBV5-6	few	TRBD1	TRBJ2-7	CASSLGTGLSYEQYF	TGTGCCAGCAGCTTGGGGACAGGGCTATCCTACGAGCAGTACTTC
TRBV12-3/TRBV12-4	-	-	TRBJ2-1	CASKTLNNEQFF	TGTGCCAGCAAAACACTAAACAATGAGCAGTTCTTC
TRBV6-5	-	-	TRBJ1-2	CASTKGGYGYTF	TGTGCCAGCACCAAGGGAGGCTATGGCTACACCTTC
TRBV5-1	-	TRBD1	TRBJ2-5	CASSTQGQGQETQYF	TGCGCCAGCAGCACCCAAGGACAGGGGCAAGAGACCCAGTACTTC
TRBV13	-	TRBD1	TRBJ1-1	CASSLWGRGQGEKKAFF	TGTGCCAGCAGCTTATGGGGAAGAGGGCAGGGGGAAAAGAAAGCTTTCTTT
TRBV5-1	-	TRBD1	TRBJ1-1	CASSLRWDRLNTEAFF	TGCGCCAGCAGCTTGAGGTGGGACAGGCTAAACACTGAAGCTTTCTTT
TRBV9	-	-	TRBJ1-1	CASSVGSVMNTEAFF	TGTGCCAGCAGCGTAGGTTCGGTCATGAACACTGAAGCTTTCTTT
TRBV29-1	-	TRBD2	TRBJ2-1	CSANGGRAGNEQFF	TGCAGCGCTAACGGCGGGAGGGCCGGTAATGAGCAGTTCTTC
TRBV6-2/TRBV6-3	-	-	TRBJ2-1	CASSSLQGYNEQFF	TGTGCCAGCAGCTCACTCCAGGGATACAATGAGCAGTTCTTC
TRBV19	-	-	TRBJ1-2	CASNSFGRSDYGYTF	TGTGCCAGTAATAGCTTCGGCCGATCGGACTATGGCTACACCTTC
TRBV18	-	TRBD1	TRBJ1-5	CASSQKTGGGSQPQHF	TGTGCCAGCTCGCAGAAGACAGGGGGCGGGAGTCAGCCCCAGCATTTT
TRBV4-3	-	TRBD2	TRBJ2-7	CASSQDRDSGNYYEQYF	TGCGCCAGCAGCCAAGATCGGGATAGCGGGAACTATTACGAGCAGTACTTC
TRBV5-1	-	-	TRBJ2-1	CASSLAGGRGAVNEQFF	TGCGCCAGCAGCTTGGCAGGAGGGAGGGGGGCCGTCAATGAGCAGTTCTTC
TRBV6-2/TRBV6-3	-	-	TRBJ2-2	CASSYEGGRPNTGELFF	TGTGCCAGCAGCTATGAAGGGGGTCGACCCAACACCGGGGAGCTGTTTTTT
TRBV30	-	-	TRBJ2-7	CAWSVKMAAVHTYEQYF	TGTGCCTGGAGTGTAAAAATGGCGGCCGTACATACCTACGAGCAGTACTTC
TRBV7-9	-	TRBD1	TRBJ2-1	CASSLLQGAYNEQFF	TGTGCCAGCAGTCTTTTACAGGGGGCCTACAATGAGCAGTTCTTC
TRBV19	-	TRBD1	TRBJ1-2	CASRGTGTDYGYTF	TGTGCCAGTAGGGGGACCGGGACAGACTATGGCTACACCTTC
TRBV28	-	-	TRBJ1-2	CASSPGYGYTF	TGTGCCAGCAGTCCCGGCTATGGCTACACCTTC
TRBV7-2	-	TRBD1	TRBJ1-4	CASSRGRDEKLFF	TGTGCCAGTTCTAGGGGGCGAGATGAAAAACTGTTTTTT
TRBV27	few	-	TRBJ2-1	CASSPRTMNNEQFF	TGTGCCAGCAGTCCCCGGACTATGAACAATGAGCAGTTCTTC
TRBV27	-	TRBD1	TRBJ1-4	CASSSGQGASEKLFF	TGTGCCAGCAGTTCCGGACAGGGGGCTAGTGAAAAACTGTTTTTT
TRBV27	-	TRBD2	TRBJ2-7	CASSSLAGDTYEQYF	TGTGCCAGCAGCTCCCTAGCGGGGGATACCTACGAGCAGTACTTC
TRBV18	-	-	TRBJ1-1	CASSNRAEAFF	TGTGCCAGCTCAAACAGGGCGGAAGCTTTCTTT
TRBV7-3	-	TRBD2	TRBJ2-1	CASSLWTSGPGPYNEQFF	TGTGCCAGCAGCTTATGGACTAGCGGGCCTGGTCCCTACAATGAGCAGTTCTTC
TRBV7-3	-	-	TRBJ1-2	CASSFGGGAGGYTF	TGTGCCAGCAGCTTCGGAGGGGGGGCTGGTGGCTACACCTTC
TRBV5-1	-	-	TRBJ2-5	CASSADGGLLQETQYF	TGCGCCAGCAGCGCCGATGGAGGGTTGCTACAAGAGACCCAGTACTTC
TRBV7-9	-	-	TRBJ1-2	CASSPDSFYGYTF	TGTGCCAGCAGCCCGGACAGTTTCTATGGCTACACCTTC
TRBV12-2	-	-	TRBJ1-5	CASRLVSVWVGGPNQPQHF	TGTGCAAGTCGCTTAGTGTCTGTGTGGGTAGGGGGACCCAATCAGCCCCAGCATTTT
TRBV6-2/TRBV6-3	-	-	TRBJ1-5	CASSSHTGVSTQPQHF	TGTGCCAGCAGTTCACACACAGGAGTGTCTACTCAGCCCCAGCATTTT
TRBV7-8	-	TRBD2	TRBJ2-1	CASSLRVGVAGGSYNEQFF	TGTGCCAGCAGCTTACGTGTCGGTGTGGCGGGAGGATCCTACAATGAGCAGTTCTTC
TRBV10-3	once	TRBD2	TRBJ2-3	CAARLAPNTDTQYF	TGTGCCGCCCGACTAGCGCCCAACACAGATACGCAGTATTTT
TRBV29-1	-	TRBD1	TRBJ1-2	CSATGGTERGYTF	TGCAGCGCCACAGGGGGCACCGAGCGTGGCTACACCTTC
TRBV3-1/TRBV3-2	-	TRBD1	TRBJ1-1	CASSQRTGTNTEAFF	TGTGCCAGCAGCCAAAGGACAGGGACGAACACTGAAGCTTTCTTT
TRBV5-4	once	-	TRBJ2-3	CASSWITGLGTDTQYF	TGTGCCAGCAGCTGGATCACAGGGCTTGGCACAGATACGCAGTATTTT
TRBV7-9	-	-	TRBJ1-2	CASSPRTSSNYGYTF	TGTGCCAGCAGCCCCAGGACAAGCTCTAACTATGGCTACACCTTC
TRBV19	-	TRBD2	TRBJ2-2	CASSSGGGELFF	TGTGCCAGTAGTAGCGGGGGCGGGGAGCTGTTTTTT
TRBV25-1	-	-	TRBJ2-2	CASSTGRNTGELFF	TGTGCCAGTAGTACAGGGCGGAACACCGGGGAGCTGTTTTTT
TRBV5-1	-	-	TRBJ1-2	CASTPIPGNYGYTF	TGCGCCAGCACGCCGATACCGGGGAACTATGGCTACACCTTC
TRBV18	few	-	TRBJ1-2	CASSLRTDGIYGYTF	TGTGCCAGCTCACTCCGGACAGACGGGATTTATGGCTACACCTTC